The clone carrying this TCR beta chain is medium-sized. The antigen remains unidentified. From blood, roughly 240-550 ng of genomic DNA served as TRB template. Multiplex PCR with BIOMED2 TRB-A/B primer pools amplified TRB rearrangements. TCRdb fed the multiplex PCR reads into MiXCR, producing one record per CDR3 protein. The sample yields more than 800 distinct CDR3 sequences, 21% seen once. The data derive from a study of T and B cells in COVID-19 patients. Points from the study as a whole: Exclusive to the recovered cohort were some 2,300 TCR clusters, 31 of them with low generation probability. Sorted SARS-CoV-2-responsive or tetramer+ T cells and CD4+, regulatory and CD8+ subsets were not yet sequenced. Patients with COVID-19 reportedly showed strongly skewed T cell receptor beta variable and joining gene usage.

Germline V gives CDR1 MNHEY, CDR2 SVGAGI. This CDR3 is built from 13 residues. V dropped 5 bases and J dropped 2 bases, with 10 bases sitting between them. This clonotype originated in a human donor with active COVID-19. The donor label of this sample is uncertain. Sequencing used blood. The V and J genes are TRBV6-5 and TRBJ2-7, with a weak D call TRBD1 (5 bases). This CDR3 is CASSGANAYEQYF. The CDR3 DNA sequence: TGTGCCAGCAGTGGGGCTAATGCCTACGAGCAGTACTTC.